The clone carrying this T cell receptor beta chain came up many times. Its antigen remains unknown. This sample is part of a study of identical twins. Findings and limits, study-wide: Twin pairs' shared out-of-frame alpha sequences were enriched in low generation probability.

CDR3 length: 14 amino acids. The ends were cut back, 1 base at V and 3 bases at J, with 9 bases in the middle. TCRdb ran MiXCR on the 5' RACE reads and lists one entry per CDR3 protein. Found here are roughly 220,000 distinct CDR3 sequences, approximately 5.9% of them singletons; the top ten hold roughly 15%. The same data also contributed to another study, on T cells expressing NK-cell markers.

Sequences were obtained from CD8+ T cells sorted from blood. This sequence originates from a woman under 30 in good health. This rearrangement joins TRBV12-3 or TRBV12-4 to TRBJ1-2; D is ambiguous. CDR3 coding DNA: TGTGCCAGCAGTTTAGGGCCGACACACTATGGCTACACCTTC. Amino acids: CASSLGPTHYGYTF.